The TCR beta chain under discussion was sequenced for a study of circulating CD8 cells and anti-PD-1 response in melanoma. Points from the study as a whole: Under 7% of TRB clonotypes were shared between subsets at M1. Experiments were generally run without replicates.

This clonotype rates as medium-sized. The antigen is not known. V lost 1 base and J lost 7; bases outside the gene matches: 6. Germline V CDR1 and CDR2: SGHVS, FNYEAQ. The CDR3 spans 15 residues. From live CD3+CD8+TCRalphabeta+ cells, four PD-1 and/or TIGIT subsets were sorted. TCR libraries were prepared from around 15 ng of total RNA with the QIAseq Immune Repertoire TCR panel. TCRdb called the reads again in MiXCR, with one record for every CDR3 protein. The repertoire has 2,000 or so distinct CDR3 sequences, 7% to 8.5% of them found once; the top ten carry less than 9%. The sequence was obtained from a human donor with melanoma. The sequences come from CD8+ T cells from PBMCs, collected at baseline or after one month of anti-PD-1 therapy (not recorded which). V gene TRBV7-6 combines with J gene TRBJ2-1; 8 nucleotides match TRBD2. CDR3 coding DNA: TGTGCCAGCAGCTTAGTGGGGGGACTAGAGAATGAGCAGTTCTTC. This encodes CASSLVGGLENEQFF.